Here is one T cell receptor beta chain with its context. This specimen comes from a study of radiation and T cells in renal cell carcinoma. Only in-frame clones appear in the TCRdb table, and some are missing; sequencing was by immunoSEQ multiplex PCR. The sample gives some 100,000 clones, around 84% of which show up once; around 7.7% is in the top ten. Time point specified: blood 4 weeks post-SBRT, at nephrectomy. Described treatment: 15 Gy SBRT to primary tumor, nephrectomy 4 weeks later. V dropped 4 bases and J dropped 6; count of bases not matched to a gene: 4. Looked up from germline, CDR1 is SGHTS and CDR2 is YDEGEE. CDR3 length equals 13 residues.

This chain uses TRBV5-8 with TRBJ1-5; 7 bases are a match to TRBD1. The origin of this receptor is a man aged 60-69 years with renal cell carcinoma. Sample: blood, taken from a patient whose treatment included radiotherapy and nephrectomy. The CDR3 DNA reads TGTGCCAGCAGCCCGACAGGGTTTCAGCCCCAGCATTTT. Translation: CASSPTGFQPQHF.